This T cell receptor beta chain was profiled in a study of blood T cell repertoires in COVID-19. Background on the study: The study drew acute and convalescent COVID-19 samples from the United States, Italy and Spain. Sample material is recorded as cDNA or gDNA derived from T cells, B-cell-depleted T cells, or PBMCs.

Authors' data handling: Amplifying reference gene primers gave estimates of nucleated cell counts. TCRdb's table, derived via immunoSEQ multiplex PCR, lists solely in-frame clones and lacks some. Clone size and the V and J calls come from that table; the DNA yielded D and trimming. The repertoire holds under 250,000 clones, with 80% as singletons. Clinical history as reported by participants underpinned cohort assignment. V lost 7 bases to trimming and J lost 6 bases; unmatched junction nucleotides: 9. CDR1 SQVTM and CDR2 ANQGSEA come from the germline V gene. The CDR3 has 14 amino acids. A few counts support this clone.

The sample comprised PBMCs or T cells enriched from blood (not recorded which). The J gene is TRBJ1-2, the V gene TRBV29-1; 12 bases are shared with TRBD1. This TCR came from a man under 40 with acute COVID-19. The chain's CDR3 is CSAREGQGADGYTF. CDR3 nucleotides: TGCAGCGCAAGGGAGGGACAGGGGGCTGATGGCTACACCTTC.